Listed below are T cell receptor beta chains from one sample, sequenced in a study of blood T cell repertoires in COVID-19. Sequenced by immunoSEQ multiplex PCR; TCRdb stores in-frame clones only, minus some. This sample has around 300,000 clones, with about 86% found just once. Sequencing was carried out using peripheral blood. These receptors were obtained from a woman aged 70-85 years with COVID-19, enrolled during active disease. CDR3s include the opening cysteine and the closing phenylalanine or tryptophan. Each record gives: clone size, D gene, J gene, V gene, CDR3 protein, CDR3 DNA. D genes are given only for firm matches. Clone size, where shown, is once, few, many, or a class for clones that have expanded.

few,TRBD2,TRBJ2-1,TRBV7-2,CASSLTTGTSGGAWFF,TGTGCCAGCAGCTTAACCACCGGGACTAGCGGGGGGGCCTGGTTCTTC
.,TRBD1,TRBJ1-1,TRBV18,CASSRLPPRGRATEAFF,TGTGCCAGCTCGCGTCTTCCCCCCAGGGGGCGGGCCACTGAAGCTTTCTTT
few,.,TRBJ1-2,TRBV3-1/TRBV3-2,CASTQTGKKDGYTF,TGTGCCAGCACCCAGACAGGAAAGAAGGATGGCTACACCTTC
.,TRBD1,TRBJ2-7,TRBV28,CASSSGQGFYEQYF,TGTGCCAGCAGTTCGGGACAGGGGTTCTACGAGCAGTACTTC
.,TRBD2,TRBJ2-1,TRBV9,CASSVNGLVSDEQFF,TGTGCCAGCAGCGTTAATGGACTAGTTAGCGATGAGCAGTTCTTC
.,TRBD2,TRBJ2-2,TRBV7-3,CASSLGLRGGTGELFF,TGTGCCAGCAGCTTGGGATTACGGGGGGGCACCGGGGAGCTGTTTTTT
.,TRBD1,TRBJ2-7,TRBV19,CARTGDEQYF,TGTGCCAGAACAGGGGACGAGCAGTACTTC
few,.,TRBJ1-1,TRBV5-4,CASSGGTNTEAFF,TGTGCCAGCAGTGGGGGCACGAACACTGAAGCTTTCTTT
.,.,TRBJ2-2,TRBV2,CASSRLITGELFF,TGTGCCAGCAGCCGACTAATCACCGGGGAGCTGTTTTTT
.,.,TRBJ1-4,TRBV28,CASSLGLDLANEKLFF,TGTGCCAGCAGCTTAGGCTTGGACTTGGCTAATGAAAAACTGTTTTTT
.,TRBD2,TRBJ2-1,TRBV11-2,CASSLTVSGGAYNEQFF,TGTGCCAGCAGCTTAACCGTCAGCGGGGGGGCTTACAATGAGCAGTTCTTC
.,TRBD2,TRBJ2-1,TRBV28,CASSLQTSGYNEQFF,TGTGCCAGCAGTTTACAGACTAGCGGTTACAATGAGCAGTTCTTC
.,.,TRBJ2-5,TRBV5-1,CASSFGAELTQYF,TGCGCCAGCAGCTTTGGAGCAGAGCTGACCCAGTACTTC
.,TRBD2,TRBJ2-7,TRBV13,CASSSGLVRYEQYF,TGTGCCAGCAGCTCGGGACTAGTGCGCTACGAGCAGTACTTC
.,TRBD1,TRBJ1-4,TRBV24-1,CATSTGFGEKLFF,TGTGCCACCTCGACAGGGTTCGGTGAAAAACTGTTTTTT